The rows below give T cell receptor beta chains drawn from one sample of a study of CD8+ T cells in alopecia areata. The table came from immunoSEQ multiplex PCR; TCRdb's copy has only in-frame clones and leaves some out. The table includes approximately 170,000 clones, approximately 56% detected once. The specimen comprised CD4+ T cells sorted from blood, sampled at week 4, from a patient treated with tofacitinib. The origin of the receptors is a human donor with alopecia areata. CDR3s include the opening cysteine and the closing phenylalanine or tryptophan. Each record gives: clone size, V gene, CDR3 protein. Only part of the rows carry a size: once, few, many, or a class if the clone is expanded.

>once|TRBV4-3
CASSQDPVDTQYF
>-|TRBV15
CATSRETSLYNEQFF
>-|TRBV7-2
CASSLTSGRAEEQFF
>-|TRBV6-6
CASSYGVGQYF
>-|TRBV19
CASSILGGTGELFF
>-|TRBV30
CAWSADQTGRRQPQHF
>few|TRBV29-1
CSVEGAGGNLETQYF
>once|TRBV5-4
CASSLSLAGEQFF
>few|TRBV4-2
CASSQGVTGWTTGELFF
>-|TRBV23-1
CASNGRDTGELFF
>-|TRBV7-3
CASSLGPNYEQYF
>many|TRBV10-3
CAISGTQLTDTQYF
>-|TRBV29-1
CSVTRLAGGFNEQFF
>-|TRBV5-1
CASSYAGSLGEQYF